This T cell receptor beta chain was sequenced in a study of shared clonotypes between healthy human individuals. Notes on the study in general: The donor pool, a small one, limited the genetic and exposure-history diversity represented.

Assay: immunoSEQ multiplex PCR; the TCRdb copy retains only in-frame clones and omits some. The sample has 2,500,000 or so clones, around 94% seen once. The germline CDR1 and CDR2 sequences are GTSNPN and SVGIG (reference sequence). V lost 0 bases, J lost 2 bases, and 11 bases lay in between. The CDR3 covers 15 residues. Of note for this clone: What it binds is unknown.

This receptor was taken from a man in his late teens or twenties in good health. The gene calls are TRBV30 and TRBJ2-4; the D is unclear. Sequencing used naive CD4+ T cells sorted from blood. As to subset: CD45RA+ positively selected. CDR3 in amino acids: CAWSVGSPTKNIQYF. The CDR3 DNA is TGTGCCTGGAGTGTGGGATCCCCGACCAAAAACATTCAGTACTTC. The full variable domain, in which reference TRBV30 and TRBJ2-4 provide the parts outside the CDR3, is SQTIHQWPATLVQPVGSPLSLECTVEGTSNPNLYWYRQAAGRGLQLLFYSVGIGQISSEVPQNLSASRPQDRQFILSSKKLLLSDSGFYLCAWSVGSPTKNIQYFGAGTRLSVL.